This T cell receptor (beta chain) emerged from a study of cytomegalovirus exposure and HLA in healthy donors. The CDR3 is 12 residues long. V was shortened by 5 bases and J by 3 bases, with 7 bases between the two germline ends. Germline-derived CDR1 and CDR2 are MNHEY and SMNVEV (reference sequence). Concerning this clone itself: What it recognizes is unknown.

General observations from the study: By a later analysis, the bulk of CMV-associated TCR beta chains appeared HLA-restricted.

PCR primers comprised 60 Vbeta and 13 Jbeta primers. Sequencing used immunoSEQ multiplex PCR; TCRdb keeps in-frame clones, though not all of them. The profile covers roughly 130,000 clones, with about 85% appearing a single time and 1.5% to 2% taken by the ten largest. Sequenced input: PBMCs. This sequence joins TRBV27 and TRBJ2-5; D remains ambiguous. This TCR was recovered from a boy between 10 and 17 years old in good health and CMV-seronegative. DNA for the CDR3: TGTGCCAGCAGTGCTAGTAAAGAGACCCAGTACTTC. Its protein product is CASSASKETQYF.